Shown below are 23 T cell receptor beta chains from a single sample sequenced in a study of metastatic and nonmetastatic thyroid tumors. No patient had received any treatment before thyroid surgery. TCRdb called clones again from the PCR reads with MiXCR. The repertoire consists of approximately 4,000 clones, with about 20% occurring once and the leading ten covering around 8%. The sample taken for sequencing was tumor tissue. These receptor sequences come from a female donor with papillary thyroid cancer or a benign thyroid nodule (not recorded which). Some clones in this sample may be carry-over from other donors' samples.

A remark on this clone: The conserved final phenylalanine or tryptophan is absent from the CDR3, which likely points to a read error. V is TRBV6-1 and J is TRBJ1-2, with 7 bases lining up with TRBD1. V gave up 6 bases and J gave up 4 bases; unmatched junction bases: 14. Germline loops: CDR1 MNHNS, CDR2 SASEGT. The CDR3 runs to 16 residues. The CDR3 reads CASRTRGGTATYGYTP. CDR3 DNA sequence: TGTGCCAGCAGAACCCGAGGTGGGACAGCTACCTATGGCTACACCCCC.

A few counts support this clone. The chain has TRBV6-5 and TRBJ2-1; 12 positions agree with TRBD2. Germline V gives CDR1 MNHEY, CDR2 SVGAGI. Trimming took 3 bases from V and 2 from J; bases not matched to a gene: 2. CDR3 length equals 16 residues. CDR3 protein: CASSYRTSGTYNEQFF. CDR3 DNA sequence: TGTGCCAGCAGTTATCGGACTAGCGGGACCTACAATGAGCAGTTCTTC.

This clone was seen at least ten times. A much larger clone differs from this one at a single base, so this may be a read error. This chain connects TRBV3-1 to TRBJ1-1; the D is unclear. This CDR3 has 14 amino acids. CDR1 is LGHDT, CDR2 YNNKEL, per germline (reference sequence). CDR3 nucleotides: TGTGCCAGCAGCCAAATCGGAGGCGGCACTGAAGCTTCCTTT. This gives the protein CASSQIGGGTEASF.

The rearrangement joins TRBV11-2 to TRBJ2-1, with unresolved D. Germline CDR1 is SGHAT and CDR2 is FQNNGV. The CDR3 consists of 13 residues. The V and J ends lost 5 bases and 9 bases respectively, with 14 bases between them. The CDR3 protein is CASSHSKMIEQFF. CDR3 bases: TGTGCCAGCAGCCACTCTAAGATGATTGAGCAGTTCTTC.

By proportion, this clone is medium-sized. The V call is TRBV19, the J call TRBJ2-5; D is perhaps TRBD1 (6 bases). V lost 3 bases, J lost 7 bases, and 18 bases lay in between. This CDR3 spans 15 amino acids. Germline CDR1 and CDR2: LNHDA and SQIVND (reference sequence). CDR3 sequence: CASSIEAPRGGTQYF. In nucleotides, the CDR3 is TGTGCCAGTAGTATCGAGGCTCCCCGAGGGGGGACCCAGTACTTC.

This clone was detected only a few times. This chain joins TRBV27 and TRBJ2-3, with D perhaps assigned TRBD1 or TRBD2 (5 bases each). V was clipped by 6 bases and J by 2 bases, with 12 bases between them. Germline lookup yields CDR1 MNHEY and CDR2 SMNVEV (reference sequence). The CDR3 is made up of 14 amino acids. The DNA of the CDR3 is TGTGCCAGCAGCCGGGGCGCAGACACAGATACGCAGTATTTT. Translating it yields CASSRGADTDTQYF.

The CDR3 is CASSTSGLAYNEQFF. The CDR3 nucleotides are TGTGCCAGCAGCACTAGCGGTCTCGCCTACAATGAGCAGTTCTTC. The chain uses TRBV9 and TRBJ2-1; 8 bases are a match to TRBD2. J gave up 2 bases and V 4 bases, and 5 bases lay outside the gene matches. This CDR3 is 15 amino acids long. From germline, CDR1 is SGDLS and CDR2 YYNGEE.

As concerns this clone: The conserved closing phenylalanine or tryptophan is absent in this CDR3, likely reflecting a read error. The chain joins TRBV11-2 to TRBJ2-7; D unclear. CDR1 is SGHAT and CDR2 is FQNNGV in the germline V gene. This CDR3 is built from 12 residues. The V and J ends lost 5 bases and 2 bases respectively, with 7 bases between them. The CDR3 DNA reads TGTGCCAGCAGCCGATGGACCTACGAGCAGTACCTC. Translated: CASSRWTYEQYL.

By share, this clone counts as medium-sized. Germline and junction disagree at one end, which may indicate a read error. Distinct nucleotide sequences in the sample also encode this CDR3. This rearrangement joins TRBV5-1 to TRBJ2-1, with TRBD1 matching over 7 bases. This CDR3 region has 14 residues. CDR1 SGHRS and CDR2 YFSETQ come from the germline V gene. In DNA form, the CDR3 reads TGCGCCAGCAGCTTGGGACAGGGATACAATGAGCAGTTCTTT. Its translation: CASSLGQGYNEQFF.

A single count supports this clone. DNA of the CDR3: TGCGCCAGCAGCGAGGGACTAGCGGGGAACCAGTTCTTC. Translation: CASSEGLAGNQFF. J is TRBJ2-1 and V is TRBV5-1, with 13 bases fitting TRBD2. CDR1 SGHRS and CDR2 YFSETQ come from the germline V gene. There are 13 residues in the CDR3. Trimming took 4 bases from V and 13 from J; bases not matched to a gene: 5.

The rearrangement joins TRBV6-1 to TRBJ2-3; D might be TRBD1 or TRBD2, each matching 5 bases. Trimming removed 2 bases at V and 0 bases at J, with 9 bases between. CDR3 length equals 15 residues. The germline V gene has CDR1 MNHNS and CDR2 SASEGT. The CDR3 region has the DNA TGTGCCAGCAGTGAACGTTGGGACAGCACAGATACGCAGTATTTT. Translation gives CASSERWDSTDTQYF.

The CDR3 DNA reads TGCAGTGCTCGGACCGAGGGTTACGAGCAGTACTTC. It specifies CSARTEGYEQYF. The V call is TRBV20-1, the J call TRBJ2-7, with D tentatively TRBD2 (5 bases). V lost 5 bases to trimming and J lost 4 bases, with 12 bases between them. Looked up from germline, CDR1 is DFQATT and CDR2 is SNEGSKA (reference sequence). This CDR3 spans 12 amino acids.

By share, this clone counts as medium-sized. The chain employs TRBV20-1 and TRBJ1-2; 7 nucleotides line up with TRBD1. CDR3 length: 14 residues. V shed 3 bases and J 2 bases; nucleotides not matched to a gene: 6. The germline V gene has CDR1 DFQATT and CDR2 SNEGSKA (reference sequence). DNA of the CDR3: TGCAGTGCTAGCCCCACAGGGGAGAACTATGGCTACACCTTC. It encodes CSASPTGENYGYTF.

DNA of the CDR3: TGCGCCAGCAGCCCGGACTTATTATATGGCTACACCTTC. It codes for CASSPDLLYGYTF. The chain has TRBV5-1 and TRBJ1-2; D not resolved. CDR3 length: 13 amino acids. Deletions cut 4 bases from V and 5 bases from J, with 12 bases between. CDR1 and CDR2 from the germline V gene are SGHRS and YFSETQ.

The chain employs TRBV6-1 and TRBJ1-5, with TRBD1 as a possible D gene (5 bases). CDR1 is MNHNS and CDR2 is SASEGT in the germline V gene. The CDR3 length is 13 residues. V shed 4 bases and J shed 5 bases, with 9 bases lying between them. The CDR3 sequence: CASSVQGDQPQHF. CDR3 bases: TGTGCCAGCAGTGTTCAAGGGGATCAGCCCCAGCATTTT.

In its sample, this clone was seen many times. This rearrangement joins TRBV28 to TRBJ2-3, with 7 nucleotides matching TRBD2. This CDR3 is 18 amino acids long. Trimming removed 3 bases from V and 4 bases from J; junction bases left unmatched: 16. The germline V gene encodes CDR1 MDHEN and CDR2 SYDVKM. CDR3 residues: CASSFLTLAGVGADTQYF. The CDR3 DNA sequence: TGTGCCAGCAGTTTCCTGACTTTGGCGGGAGTAGGTGCAGATACGCAGTATTTT.

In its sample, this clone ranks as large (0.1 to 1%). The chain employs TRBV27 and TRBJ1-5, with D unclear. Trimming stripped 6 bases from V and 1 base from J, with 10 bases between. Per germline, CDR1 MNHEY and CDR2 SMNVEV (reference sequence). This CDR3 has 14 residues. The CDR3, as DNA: TGTGCCAGCAGCAAAAGGAGAAGCAATCAGCCCCAGCATTTT. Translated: CASSKRRSNQPQHF.

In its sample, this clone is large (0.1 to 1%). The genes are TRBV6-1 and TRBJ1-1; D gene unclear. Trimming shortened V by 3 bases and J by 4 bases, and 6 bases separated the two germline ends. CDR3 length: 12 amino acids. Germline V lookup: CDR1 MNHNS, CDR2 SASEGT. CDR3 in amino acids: CASSDQFTEAFF. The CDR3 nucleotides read TGTGCCAGCAGTGATCAGTTCACTGAAGCTTTCTTT.

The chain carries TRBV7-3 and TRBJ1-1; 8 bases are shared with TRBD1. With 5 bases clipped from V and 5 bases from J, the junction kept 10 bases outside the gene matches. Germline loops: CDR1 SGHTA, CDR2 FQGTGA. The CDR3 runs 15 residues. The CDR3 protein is CASSTDRGGGTEAFF. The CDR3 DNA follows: TGTGCCAGCAGCACAGACAGGGGAGGAGGGACTGAAGCTTTCTTT.

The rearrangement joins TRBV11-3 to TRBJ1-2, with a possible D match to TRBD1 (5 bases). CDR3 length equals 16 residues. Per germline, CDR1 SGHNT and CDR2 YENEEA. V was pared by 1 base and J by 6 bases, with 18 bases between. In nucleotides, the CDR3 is TGTGCCAGCAGCTTAGGGGGAAGTAGGGGACTCGATGGCTACACCTTC. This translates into CASSLGGSRGLDGYTF.

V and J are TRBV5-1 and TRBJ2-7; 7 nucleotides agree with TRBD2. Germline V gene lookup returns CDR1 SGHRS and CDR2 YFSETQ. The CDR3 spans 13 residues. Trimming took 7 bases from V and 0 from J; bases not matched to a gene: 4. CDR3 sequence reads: CASARGSSYEQYF. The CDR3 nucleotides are TGCGCCAGCGCGCGGGGGAGCTCCTACGAGCAGTACTTC.

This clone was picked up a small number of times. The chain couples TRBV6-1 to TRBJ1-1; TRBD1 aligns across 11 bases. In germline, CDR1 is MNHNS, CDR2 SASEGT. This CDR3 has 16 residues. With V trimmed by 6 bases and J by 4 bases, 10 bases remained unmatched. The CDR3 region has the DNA TGTGCCAGCAGCGGGAACTCCGGGACAGGGGGCACTGAAGCTTTCTTT. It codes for CASSGNSGTGGTEAFF.

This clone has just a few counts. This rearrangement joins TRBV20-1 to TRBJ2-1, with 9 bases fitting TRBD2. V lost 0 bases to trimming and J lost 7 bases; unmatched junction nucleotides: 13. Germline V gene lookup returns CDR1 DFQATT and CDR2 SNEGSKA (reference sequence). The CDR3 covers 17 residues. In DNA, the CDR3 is TGCAGTGCTAGAGATCGGGGCGGGAGGGTGGTTAGGAATGAGCAGTTCTTC. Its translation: CSARDRGGRVVRNEQFF.